This T cell receptor (beta chain) was documented in a study of patients and donors after allogeneic stem cell transplantation. TCRdb called the RT-PCR reads again in MiXCR, with one record for every CDR3 protein. Of 390,000 or so distinct CDR3 sequences in the sample, roughly 16% were seen once. This clonotype was seen a handful of times. The V end was cut by 0 bases, the J end by 1 base, with 11 bases between. Germline V gene sequence: CDR1 SGHRS, CDR2 YFSETQ. There are 16 residues in the CDR3. The sequence came from a human donor who was either an allogeneic HSCT recipient or a stem cell or donor lymphocyte infusion donor (not recorded which). It is not recorded whose cells these are; they may come from a transplant donor. The genes are TRBV5-1 and TRBJ1-3; D unclear. The sample taken for sequencing was blood, either unsorted or a sorted T cell fraction (not recorded which). CDR3 residues: CASSLGPWESGNTIYF. CDR3 sequence (DNA): TGCGCCAGCAGCTTGGGGCCGTGGGAGTCTGGAAACACCATATATTTT.